This is a list of T cell receptor beta chains from one sample in a study of cytomegalovirus exposure and HLA in healthy donors. The protocol was immunoSEQ multiplex PCR, while the TCRdb copy is restricted to in-frame clones and leaves out a portion. In all, the sample yields roughly 140,000 clones. The specimen sequenced was PBMCs. The receptor set was obtained from a male donor in good health and CMV-seronegative. Both conserved end residues are trimmed from each CDR3. Each record gives: J gene, V gene, CDR3 protein.

TRBJ1-1 TRBV6-5 ASSVQGADTEAF
TRBJ1-6 TRBV7-2 ASSGSQRTIAPLH
TRBJ2-2 TRBV5-1 ASSLEGEEELF
TRBJ1-3 TRBV2 ASSSGQGYSGNTIY
TRBJ2-5 TRBV18 ASSPGGGETQY
TRBJ2-1 TRBV28 ASSRRAGGLLRSNEQF
TRBJ2-3 TRBV4-3 ASSQDQGDTQY
TRBJ2-6 TRBV6-5 ASRERSGANVLT
TRBJ1-1 TRBV5-1 ASSLAQGGRPEAF
TRBJ2-1 TRBV12-5 ASGLSSRRREQF
TRBJ2-6 TRBV28 ASSPPATGAGANVLT
TRBJ1-1 TRBV4-3 ASSHDRANTEAF
TRBJ2-7 TRBV6-6 ASSPYDRFYEQY
TRBJ1-2 TRBV7-8 ASSLARSPGGYGYT
TRBJ2-7 TRBV7-2 ASSRGTGGYEQY
TRBJ2-7 TRBV28 ASSSPGVAY
TRBJ1-2 TRBV27 ASSLTGTAPYSYT
TRBJ2-7 TRBV30 ALLRQDMGEQY
TRBJ2-5 TRBV10-3 ATSGAGGETQY
TRBJ2-7 TRBV7-8 ASSSLAGYEQY
TRBJ1-2 TRBV10-2 ASTGTDYGYT
TRBJ2-5 TRBV7-9 ASSLGPETQY
TRBJ2-7 TRBV7-9 ASSPSESYEQY
TRBJ1-3 TRBV5-1 ASSLAQGNAGNTIY
TRBJ2-3 TRBV28 ASSWDRRKKDTQY
TRBJ1-1 TRBV19 ASSIRTEAEAF
TRBJ2-7 TRBV13 ASSLGTDEQY
TRBJ2-7 TRBV5-1 ASSSGLSYEQY
TRBJ2-7 TRBV27 ASSYRSSYEQY
TRBJ2-7 TRBV6-1 ASSEVGGVYEQY
TRBJ1-5 TRBV28 ASDTQGYSNQPQH
TRBJ1-4 TRBV5-1 ASSSGTVNEKLF
TRBJ2-7 TRBV5-1 ASSLLGQGGDEQY
TRBJ1-4 TRBV19 ASTNRGRTKKLF
TRBJ2-7 TRBV28 ASSYGRTYEQY
TRBJ1-5 TRBV9 ASNREGQPQH
TRBJ1-1 TRBV10-3 AISESGDEAF
TRBJ1-2 TRBV7-9 ASSLADTSNYGYT
TRBJ2-7 TRBV10-1 ASGFGGSSYEQY
TRBJ2-1 TRBV15 ATSGLDEQF
TRBJ1-2 TRBV28 ASSNGQFLDGYT
TRBJ1-1 TRBV5-6 ASSLMRGMNTEAF
TRBJ2-1 TRBV28 ASSSIPGHEQF